Listed below are T cell receptor beta chains from one sample, sequenced in a study of blood T cell repertoires in COVID-19. TCRdb's copy holds only in-frame clones and misses some; the assay was immunoSEQ multiplex PCR. The repertoire consists of 350,000 to 400,000 clones, with 89% occurring once and the leading ten covering less than 3.5%. What was sequenced was peripheral blood. The receptors derive from a woman in her 30s with COVID-19, enrolled during active disease. Both conserved end residues are part of each CDR3. A D gene is named only where the DNA matches it firmly. Rows may omit the clone size; those that give it use once, few, many or a size class.

>.|TRBJ2-1|TRBV28|.|16
TGTGCCAGCAGTTTGGTTTTGCAGAACTCCTACAATGAGCAGTTCTTC
CASSLVLQNSYNEQFF
>.|TRBJ2-5|TRBV4-1|TRBD1|15
TGCGCCAGCAGCCGCGGACAGGGAAGCCAAGAGACCCAGTACTTC
CASSRGQGSQETQYF
>.|TRBJ2-2|TRBV19|TRBD1|16
TGTGCCAGTAGATACACCGGGACAGGGATAGGCGGGGAGCTGTTTTTT
CASRYTGTGIGGELFF
>once|TRBJ2-3|TRBV4-3|TRBD1|13
TGCGCCAGCAGCGGGACAGGGAGAGATACGCAGTATTTT
CASSGTGRDTQYF
>.|TRBJ2-1|TRBV24-1|.|15
TGTGCCACCAGTGATTTAGCGCGCCCCTACAATGAGCAGTTCTTC
CATSDLARPYNEQFF
>.|TRBJ2-5|TRBV10-1|.|15
TGCGCCAGCAGTGAAGGGCAGGGGGGACAAGAGACCCAGTACTTC
CASSEGQGGQETQYF
>once|TRBJ2-2|TRBV3-1/TRBV3-2|TRBD2|19
TGTGCCAGCAGCCAAGCCGGGACTAGCGGGGGGGCTGACACCGGGGAGCTGTTTTTT
CASSQAGTSGGADTGELFF
>.|TRBJ2-4|TRBV11-3|TRBD1|16
TGTGCCAGCAGCGTGACAGGGTCAGCGGCCAAAAACATTCAGTACTTC
CASSVTGSAAKNIQYF
>.|TRBJ1-2|TRBV5-4|TRBD1|15
TGTGCCAGCAGCCCATGGACAGGGGGCGACTATGGCTACACCTTC
CASSPWTGGDYGYTF
>few|TRBJ1-5|TRBV6-2/TRBV6-3|.|13
TGTGCCAGCAGTTACCCGGGGAGTCAGCCCCAGCATTTT
CASSYPGSQPQHF
>.|TRBJ1-1|TRBV5-1|TRBD1|16
TGCGCCAGCAGCTTTGGGCAGGGGGCTCCTCACACTGAAGCTTTCTTT
CASSFGQGAPHTEAFF
>.|TRBJ2-2|TRBV4-3|.|14
TGCGCCAGCAGCCCGACTCATTTCACCGGGGAGCTGTTTTTT
CASSPTHFTGELFF
>.|TRBJ2-1|TRBV7-2|TRBD1|15
TGTGCCAGCAGCTCCGGGACAGGGACCTACAATGAGCAGTTCTTC
CASSSGTGTYNEQFF
>.|TRBJ2-1|TRBV21-1|.|15
TGTGCCAGCAGCAAATTCCAGTTCTCCTACAATGAGCAGTTCTTC
CASSKFQFSYNEQFF
>.|TRBJ1-2|TRBV25-1|TRBD1|15
TGTGCCAGCAGTGGGGGACAGGGGGCGTACTATGGCTACACCTTC
CASSGGQGAYYGYTF
>once|TRBJ1-2|TRBV15|TRBD1|19
TGTGCCACCAGCAGAGGATTAACGGGGACAGGGGTCATGGCGTATGGCTACACCTTC
CATSRGLTGTGVMAYGYTF
>.|TRBJ2-7|TRBV27|.|14
TGTGCCAGCAGTTCCGCATCTAAGACCTACGAGCAGTACTTC
CASSSASKTYEQYF
>.|TRBJ2-5|TRBV5-8|TRBD1|15
TGTGCCAGCAGCTTAGACAGGGGGTGGCGAGAGACCCAGTACTTC
CASSLDRGWRETQYF
>.|TRBJ2-1|TRBV28|.|14
TGTGCCAGCACCCCGGGGTTCCTATACAATGAGCAGTTCTTC
CASTPGFLYNEQFF
>.|TRBJ1-4|TRBV6-2/TRBV6-3|.|14
TGTGCCAGCAGTTACGTAGGAGGAGGTGAAAAACTGTTTTTT
CASSYVGGGEKLFF
>.|TRBJ1-1|TRBV10-2|.|14
TGCGCCAGCAGTGGCAGGGTCGAAGGGACTGAAGCTTTCTTT
CASSGRVEGTEAFF
>.|TRBJ1-2|TRBV9|.|15
TGTGCCAGCAGCGTAGGGACATCCTCTAACTATGGCTACACCTTC
CASSVGTSSNYGYTF
>.|TRBJ1-5|TRBV19|.|14
TGTGCCAGTAGTATCGGGTATAGCAATCAGCCCCAGCATTTT
CASSIGYSNQPQHF
>.|TRBJ1-2|TRBV28|.|12
TGTGCCACCCTCATATCACAGGGCGGCTACACCTTC
CATLISQGGYTF
>.|TRBJ2-3|TRBV18|TRBD2|15
TGTGCCAGCTCACCCTTAGCGGGAGACGCAGATACGCAGTATTTT
CASSPLAGDADTQYF
>.|TRBJ2-2|TRBV11-2|.|15
TGTGCCAGCAGCTTATCCGCGGCGAACACCGGGGAGCTGTTTTTT
CASSLSAANTGELFF
>.|TRBJ1-4|TRBV7-6|.|14
TGTGCCAGCAGCATACAGGGAACTAATGAAAAACTGTTTTTT
CASSIQGTNEKLFF
>once|TRBJ2-2|TRBV27|.|15
TGTGCCAGCACCCCGTTTCCGTCGAACACCGGGGAGCTGTTTTTT
CASTPFPSNTGELFF